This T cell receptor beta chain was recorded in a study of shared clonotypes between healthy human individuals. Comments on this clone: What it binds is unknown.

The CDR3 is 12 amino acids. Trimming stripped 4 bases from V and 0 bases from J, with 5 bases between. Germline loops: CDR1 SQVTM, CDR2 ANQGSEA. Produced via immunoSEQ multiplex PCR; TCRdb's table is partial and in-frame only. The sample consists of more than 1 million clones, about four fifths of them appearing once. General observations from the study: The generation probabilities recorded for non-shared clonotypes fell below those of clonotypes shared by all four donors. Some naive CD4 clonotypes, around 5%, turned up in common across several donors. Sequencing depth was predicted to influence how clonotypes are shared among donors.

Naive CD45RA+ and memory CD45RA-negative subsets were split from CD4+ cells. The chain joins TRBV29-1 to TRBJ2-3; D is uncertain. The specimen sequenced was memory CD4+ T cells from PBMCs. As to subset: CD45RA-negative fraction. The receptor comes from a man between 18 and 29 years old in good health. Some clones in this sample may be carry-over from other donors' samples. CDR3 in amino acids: CSVAHSTDTQYF. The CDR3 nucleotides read TGCAGCGTTGCGCATAGCACAGATACGCAGTATTTT.